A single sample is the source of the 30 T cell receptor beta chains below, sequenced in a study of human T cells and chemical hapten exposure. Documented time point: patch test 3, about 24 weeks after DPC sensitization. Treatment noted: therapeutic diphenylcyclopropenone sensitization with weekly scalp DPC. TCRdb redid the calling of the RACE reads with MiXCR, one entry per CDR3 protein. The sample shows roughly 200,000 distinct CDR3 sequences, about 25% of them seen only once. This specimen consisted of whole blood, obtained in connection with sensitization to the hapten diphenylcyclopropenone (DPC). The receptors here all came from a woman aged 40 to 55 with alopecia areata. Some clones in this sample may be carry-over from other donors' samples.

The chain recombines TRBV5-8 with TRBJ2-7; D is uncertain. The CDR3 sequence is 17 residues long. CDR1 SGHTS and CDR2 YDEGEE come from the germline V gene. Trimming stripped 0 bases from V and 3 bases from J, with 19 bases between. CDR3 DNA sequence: TGTGCCAGCAGCTTGGTAGTTGCCCCCGGTTATCTCTACGAGCAGTACTTC. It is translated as CASSLVVAPGYLYEQYF.

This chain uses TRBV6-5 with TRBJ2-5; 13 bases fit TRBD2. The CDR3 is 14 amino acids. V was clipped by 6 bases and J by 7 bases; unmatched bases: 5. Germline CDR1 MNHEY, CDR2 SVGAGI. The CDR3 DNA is TGTGCCAGCAGGCGGACTAGCGGGAGCGTGACCCAGTACTTC. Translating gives CASRRTSGSVTQYF.

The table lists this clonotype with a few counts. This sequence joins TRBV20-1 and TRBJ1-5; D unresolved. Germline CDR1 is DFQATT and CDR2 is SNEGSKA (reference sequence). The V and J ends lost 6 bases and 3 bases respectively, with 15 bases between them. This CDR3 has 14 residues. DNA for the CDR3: TGCAGTGCCAACTTAGGCGCAACCAATCAGCCCCAGCATTTT. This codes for CSANLGATNQPQHF.

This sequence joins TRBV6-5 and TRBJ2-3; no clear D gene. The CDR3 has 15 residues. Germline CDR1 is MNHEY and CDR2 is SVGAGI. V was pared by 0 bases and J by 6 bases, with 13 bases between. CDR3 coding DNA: TGTGCCAGCAGTTACTCGAAGGAGATTACCGATACGCAGTATTTT. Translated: CASSYSKEITDTQYF.

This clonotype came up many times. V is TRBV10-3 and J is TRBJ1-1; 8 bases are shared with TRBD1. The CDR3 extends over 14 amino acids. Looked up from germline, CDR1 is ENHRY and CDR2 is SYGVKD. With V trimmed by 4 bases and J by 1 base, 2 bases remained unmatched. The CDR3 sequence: CAISGGTGNTEAFF. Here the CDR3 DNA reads TGTGCCATCAGTGGGGGGACAGGGAACACTGAAGCTTTCTTT.

CDR3 sequence: CASSPGGQGHSGTEAFF. DNA for the CDR3: TGTGCCAGCAGTCCTGGGGGACAGGGCCATTCAGGGACTGAAGCTTTCTTT. The chain is built from TRBV28 and TRBJ1-1; TRBD1 agrees at 9 bases. From germline, CDR1 is MDHEN and CDR2 SYDVKM. V shed 5 bases, J shed 5 bases, and the junction held 15 bases outside the gene matches. The CDR3 has 17 amino acids.

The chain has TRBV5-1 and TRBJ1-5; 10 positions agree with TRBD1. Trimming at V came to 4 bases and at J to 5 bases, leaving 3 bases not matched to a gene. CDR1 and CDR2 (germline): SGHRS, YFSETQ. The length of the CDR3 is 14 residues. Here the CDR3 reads CASSAGTGDQPQHF. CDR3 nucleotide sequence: TGCGCCAGCAGCGCCGGGACAGGGGATCAGCCCCAGCATTTT.

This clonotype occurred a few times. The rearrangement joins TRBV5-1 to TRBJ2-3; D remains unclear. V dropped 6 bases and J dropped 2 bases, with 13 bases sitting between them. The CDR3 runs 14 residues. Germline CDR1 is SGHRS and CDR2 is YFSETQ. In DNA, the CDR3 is TGCGCCAGCAAGGGCGGATCCACCACAGATACGCAGTATTTT. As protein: CASKGGSTTDTQYF.

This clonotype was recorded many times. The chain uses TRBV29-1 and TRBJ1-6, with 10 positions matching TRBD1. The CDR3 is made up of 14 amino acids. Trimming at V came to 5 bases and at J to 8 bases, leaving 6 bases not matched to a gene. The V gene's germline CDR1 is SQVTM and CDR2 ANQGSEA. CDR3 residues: CSVRQGALDSPLHF. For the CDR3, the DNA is TGCAGCGTTCGACAGGGGGCTCTGGATTCACCCCTCCACTTT.

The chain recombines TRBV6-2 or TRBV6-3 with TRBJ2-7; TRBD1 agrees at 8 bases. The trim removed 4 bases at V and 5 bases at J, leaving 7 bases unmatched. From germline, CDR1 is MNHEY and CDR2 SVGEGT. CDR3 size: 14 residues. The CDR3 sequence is CASSWTGTINEQYF. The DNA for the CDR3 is TGTGCCAGCAGTTGGACAGGGACAATCAACGAGCAGTACTTC.

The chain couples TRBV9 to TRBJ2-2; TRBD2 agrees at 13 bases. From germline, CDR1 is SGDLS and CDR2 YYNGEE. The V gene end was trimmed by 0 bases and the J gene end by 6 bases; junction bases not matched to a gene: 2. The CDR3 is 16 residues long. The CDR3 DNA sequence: TGTGCCAGCAGCGTAGAACTAGCGGGAGGGGCCGGGGAGCTGTTTTTT. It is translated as CASSVELAGGAGELFF.

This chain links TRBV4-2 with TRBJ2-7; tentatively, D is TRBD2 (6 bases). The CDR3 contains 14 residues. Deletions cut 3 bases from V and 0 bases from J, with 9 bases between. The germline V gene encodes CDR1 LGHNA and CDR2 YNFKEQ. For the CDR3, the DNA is TGTGCCAGCAGCCAGGACTACGACTCCTACGAGCAGTACTTC. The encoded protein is CASSQDYDSYEQYF.

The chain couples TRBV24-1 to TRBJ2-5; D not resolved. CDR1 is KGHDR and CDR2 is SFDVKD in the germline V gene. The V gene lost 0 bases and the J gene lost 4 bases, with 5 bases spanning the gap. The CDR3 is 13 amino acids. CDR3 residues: CATSDLQTETQYF. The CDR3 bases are TGTGCCACCAGTGATTTGCAGACAGAGACCCAGTACTTC.

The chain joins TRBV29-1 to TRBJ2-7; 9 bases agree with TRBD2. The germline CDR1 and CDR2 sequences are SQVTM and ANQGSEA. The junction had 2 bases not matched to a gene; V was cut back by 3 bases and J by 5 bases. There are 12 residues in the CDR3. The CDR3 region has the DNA TGCAGCGTTGAGGCGGGAGGGGACGAGCAGTACTTC. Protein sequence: CSVEAGGDEQYF.

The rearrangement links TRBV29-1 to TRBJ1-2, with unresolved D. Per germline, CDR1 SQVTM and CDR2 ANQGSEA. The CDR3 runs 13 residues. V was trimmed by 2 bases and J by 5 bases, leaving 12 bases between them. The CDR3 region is CSVEPQDGYGYTF. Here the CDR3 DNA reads TGCAGCGTTGAACCGCAGGATGGTTATGGCTACACCTTC.

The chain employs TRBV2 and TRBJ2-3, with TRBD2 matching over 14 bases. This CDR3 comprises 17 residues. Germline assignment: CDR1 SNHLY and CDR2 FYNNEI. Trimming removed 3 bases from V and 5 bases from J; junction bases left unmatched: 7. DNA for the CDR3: TGTGCCAGCAGTGAGGGACTAGCGGGAGTCGGTAGAGATACGCAGTATTTT. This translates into CASSEGLAGVGRDTQYF.

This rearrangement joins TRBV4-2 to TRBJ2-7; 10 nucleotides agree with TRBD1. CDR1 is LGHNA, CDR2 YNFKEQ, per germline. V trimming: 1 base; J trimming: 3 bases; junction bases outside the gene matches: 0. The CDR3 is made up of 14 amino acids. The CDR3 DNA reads TGTGCCAGCAGCCAAGGGGACAGGGGCTACGAGCAGTACTTC. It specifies CASSQGDRGYEQYF.

The CDR3 DNA sequence: TGTGCCAGCAGCCCAAGCCACGGTTCCTACGAGCAGTACTTC. It yields the protein CASSPSHGSYEQYF. V and J are TRBV7-2 and TRBJ2-7; no clear D gene. Germline V gene sequence: CDR1 SGHTA, CDR2 FQGNSA. The CDR3 has 14 amino acids. The V gene lost 5 bases and the J gene lost 1 base, with 12 bases spanning the gap. The full variable domain, rest sourced from reference TRBV7-2 and TRBJ2-7, is GAGVSQSPSNKVTEKGKDVELRCDPISGHTALYWYRQSLGQGLEFLIYFQGNSAPDKSGLPSDRFSAERTGGSVSTLTIQRTQQEDSAVYLCASSPSHGSYEQYFGPGTRLTVT.

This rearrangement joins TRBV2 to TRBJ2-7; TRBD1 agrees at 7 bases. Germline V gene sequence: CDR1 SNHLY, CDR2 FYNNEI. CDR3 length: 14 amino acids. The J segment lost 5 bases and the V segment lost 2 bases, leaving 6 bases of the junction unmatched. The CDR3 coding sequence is TGTGCCAGCAGTGAAAATAGCGACAGGGACGAGCAGTACTTC. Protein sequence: CASSENSDRDEQYF.

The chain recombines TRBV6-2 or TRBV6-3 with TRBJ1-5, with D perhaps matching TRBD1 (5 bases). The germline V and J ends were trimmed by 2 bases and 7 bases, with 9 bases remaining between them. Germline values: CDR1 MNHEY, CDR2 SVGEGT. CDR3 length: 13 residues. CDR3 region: CASSYGDGQPQHF. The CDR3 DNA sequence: TGTGCCAGCAGTTACGGGGACGGACAGCCCCAGCATTTT.

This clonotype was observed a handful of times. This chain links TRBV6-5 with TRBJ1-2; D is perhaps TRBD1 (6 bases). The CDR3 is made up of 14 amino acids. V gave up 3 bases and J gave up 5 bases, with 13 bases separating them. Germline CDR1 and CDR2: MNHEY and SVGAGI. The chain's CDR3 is CASSYGRGGYGYTF. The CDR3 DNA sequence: TGTGCCAGCAGTTATGGCAGGGGAGGGTATGGCTACACCTTC.

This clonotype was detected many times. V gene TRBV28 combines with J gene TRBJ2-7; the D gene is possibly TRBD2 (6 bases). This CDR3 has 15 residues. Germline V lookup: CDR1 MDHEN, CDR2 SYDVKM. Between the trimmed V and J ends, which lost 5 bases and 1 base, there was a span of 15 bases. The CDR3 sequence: CASSPRLGNSYEQYF. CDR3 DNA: TGTGCCAGCAGTCCTCGACTAGGAAATTCCTACGAGCAGTACTTC.

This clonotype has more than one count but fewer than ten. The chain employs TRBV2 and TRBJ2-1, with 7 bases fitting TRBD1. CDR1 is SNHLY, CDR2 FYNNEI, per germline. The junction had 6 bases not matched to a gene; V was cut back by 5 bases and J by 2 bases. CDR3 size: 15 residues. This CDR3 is CASSIDRDPYNEQFF. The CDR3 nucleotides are TGTGCCAGCAGTATTGACAGGGACCCCTACAATGAGCAGTTCTTC.

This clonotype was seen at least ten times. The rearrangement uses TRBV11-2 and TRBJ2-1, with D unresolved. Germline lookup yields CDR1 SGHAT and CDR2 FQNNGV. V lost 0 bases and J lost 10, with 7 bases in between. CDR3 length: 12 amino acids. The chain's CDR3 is CASSLDQGEQFF. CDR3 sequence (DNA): TGTGCCAGCAGCTTAGATCAAGGGGAGCAGTTCTTC.

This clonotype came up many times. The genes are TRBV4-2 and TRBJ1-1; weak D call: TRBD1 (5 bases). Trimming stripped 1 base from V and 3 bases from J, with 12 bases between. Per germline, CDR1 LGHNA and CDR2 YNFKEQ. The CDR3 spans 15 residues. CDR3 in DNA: TGTGCCAGCAGCCAAGCAGGGAACCCAGACACTGAAGCTTTCTTT. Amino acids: CASSQAGNPDTEAFF.

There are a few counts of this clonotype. The chain's CDR3 is CASSVTEPNYGYTF. CDR3 in DNA: TGTGCCAGCAGTGTCACAGAACCTAACTATGGCTACACCTTC. The chain links TRBV6-1 to TRBJ1-2; the D is unclear. CDR3 size: 14 residues. V dropped 4 bases and J dropped 0 bases, with 9 bases sitting between them. Germline CDR1 is MNHNS and CDR2 is SASEGT.

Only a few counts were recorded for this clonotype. For the CDR3, the DNA is TGTGCCAGCAGCCAGTTAGCTCCATCCTACACAGATACGCAGTATTTT. Its protein is CASSQLAPSYTDTQYF. The V gene is TRBV3-1, the J gene TRBJ2-3, with D unclear. V was pared by 3 bases and J by 2 bases, with 15 bases between. CDR3 size: 16 residues. The germline V gene has CDR1 LGHDT and CDR2 YNNKEL (reference sequence).

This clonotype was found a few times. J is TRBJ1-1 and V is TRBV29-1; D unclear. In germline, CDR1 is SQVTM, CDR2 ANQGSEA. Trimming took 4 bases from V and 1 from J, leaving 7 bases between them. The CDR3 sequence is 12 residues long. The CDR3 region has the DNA TGCAGCGTTGGTTGGGGGAACACTGAAGCTTTCTTT. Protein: CSVGWGNTEAFF.

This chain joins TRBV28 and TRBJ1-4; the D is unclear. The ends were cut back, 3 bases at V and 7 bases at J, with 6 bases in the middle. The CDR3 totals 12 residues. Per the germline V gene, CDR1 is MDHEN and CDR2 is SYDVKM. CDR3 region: CASSLSLEKLFF. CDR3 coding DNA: TGTGCCAGCAGTTTGTCACTTGAAAAACTGTTTTTT.

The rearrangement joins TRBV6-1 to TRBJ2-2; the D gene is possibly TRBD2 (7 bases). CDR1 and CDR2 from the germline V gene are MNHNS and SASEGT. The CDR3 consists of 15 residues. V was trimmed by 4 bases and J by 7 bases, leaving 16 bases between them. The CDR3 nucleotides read TGTGCCAGCAGTGGTAGGGGGGGCCCGATCGGGGAGCTGTTTTTT. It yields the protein CASSGRGGPIGELFF.